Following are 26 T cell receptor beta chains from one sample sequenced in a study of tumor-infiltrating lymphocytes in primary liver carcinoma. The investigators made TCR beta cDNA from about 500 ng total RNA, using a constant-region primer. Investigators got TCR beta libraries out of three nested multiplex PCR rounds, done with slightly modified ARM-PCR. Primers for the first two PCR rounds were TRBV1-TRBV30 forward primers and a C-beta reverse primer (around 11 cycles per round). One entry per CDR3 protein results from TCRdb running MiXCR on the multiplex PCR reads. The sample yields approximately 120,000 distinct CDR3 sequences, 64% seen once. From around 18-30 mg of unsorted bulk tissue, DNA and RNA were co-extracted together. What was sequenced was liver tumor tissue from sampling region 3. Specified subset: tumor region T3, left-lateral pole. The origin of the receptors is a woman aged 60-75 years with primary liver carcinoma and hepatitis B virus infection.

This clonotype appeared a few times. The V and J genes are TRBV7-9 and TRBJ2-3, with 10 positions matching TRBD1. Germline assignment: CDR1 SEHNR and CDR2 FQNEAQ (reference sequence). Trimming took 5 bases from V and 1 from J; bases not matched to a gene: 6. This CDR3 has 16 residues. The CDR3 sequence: CASSRGTGDGTDTQYF. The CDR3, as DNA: TGTGCCAGCAGCCGGGGGACAGGGGATGGCACAGATACGCAGTATTTT.

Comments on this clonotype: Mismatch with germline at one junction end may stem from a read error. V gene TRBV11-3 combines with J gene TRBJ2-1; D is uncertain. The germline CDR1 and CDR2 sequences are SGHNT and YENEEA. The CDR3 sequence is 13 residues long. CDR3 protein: CANSIFRDNEQFF. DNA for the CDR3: TGTGCCAACAGCATTTTTCGCGACAATGAGCAGTTCTTC.

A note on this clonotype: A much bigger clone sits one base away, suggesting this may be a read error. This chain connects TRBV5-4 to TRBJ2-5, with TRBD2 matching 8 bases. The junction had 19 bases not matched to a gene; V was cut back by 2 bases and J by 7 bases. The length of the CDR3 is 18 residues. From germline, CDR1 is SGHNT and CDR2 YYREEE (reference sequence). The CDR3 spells CASSLGGRSQLAEATQYF. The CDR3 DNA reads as TGTGCCAGCAGCTTAGGGGGAAGGTCCCAACTAGCGGAAGCGACCCAGTACTTC. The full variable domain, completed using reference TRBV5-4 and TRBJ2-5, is ETGVTQSPTHLIKTRGQQVTLRCSSQSGHNTVSWYQQALGQGPQFIFQYYREEENGRGNFPPRFSGLQFPNYSSELNVNALELDDSALYLCASSLGGRSQLAEATQYFGPGTRLLVL.

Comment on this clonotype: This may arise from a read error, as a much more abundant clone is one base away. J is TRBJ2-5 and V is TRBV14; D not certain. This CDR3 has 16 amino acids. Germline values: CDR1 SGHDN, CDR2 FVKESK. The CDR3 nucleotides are TGCAACACTACGAAGAGCACTGGTGAAACTTGGGAGACCCAGTACTTC. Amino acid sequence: CNTTKSTGETWETQYF.

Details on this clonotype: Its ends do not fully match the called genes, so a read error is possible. The CDR3 coding sequence is TGTGCCAGCAGTCCACTAGCGGGAGGGTACAATGGGCAGTTCTTC. Translated: CASSPLAGGYNGQFF. The genes are TRBV2 and TRBJ2-1; TRBD2 aligns across 13 bases. This CDR3 region has 15 residues. CDR1 and CDR2 (germline): SNHLY, FYNNEI.

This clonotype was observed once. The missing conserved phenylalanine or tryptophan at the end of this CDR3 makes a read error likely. The CDR3 nucleotides are TGTGCCAGCAACTGGGCAGAGGGTGAACAGTTCCTC. Amino acid sequence: CASNWAEGEQFL. The rearrangement uses TRBV11-1 and TRBJ2-1; maybe TRBD2 (5 bases). V shed 7 bases and J shed 13 bases, with 17 bases lying between them. The CDR3 loop spans 12 amino acids. Looked up from germline, CDR1 is SGHAT and CDR2 is FQDESV (reference sequence).

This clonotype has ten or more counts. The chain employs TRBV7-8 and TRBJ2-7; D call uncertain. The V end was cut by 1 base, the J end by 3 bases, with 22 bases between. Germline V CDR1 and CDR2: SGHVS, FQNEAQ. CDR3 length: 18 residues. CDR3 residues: CASSLVGLGYWVGYEQYF. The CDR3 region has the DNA TGTGCCAGCAGCTTAGTTGGCTTGGGGTACTGGGTCGGCTACGAGCAGTACTTC.

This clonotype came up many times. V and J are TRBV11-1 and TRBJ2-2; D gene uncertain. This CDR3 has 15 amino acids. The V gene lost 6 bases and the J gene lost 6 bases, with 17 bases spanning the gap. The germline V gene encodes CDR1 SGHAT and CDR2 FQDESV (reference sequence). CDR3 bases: TGTGCCAGCAGTCCCGGGCCGCTTCAGGCCGGGGAGCTGTTTTTT. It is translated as CASSPGPLQAGELFF.

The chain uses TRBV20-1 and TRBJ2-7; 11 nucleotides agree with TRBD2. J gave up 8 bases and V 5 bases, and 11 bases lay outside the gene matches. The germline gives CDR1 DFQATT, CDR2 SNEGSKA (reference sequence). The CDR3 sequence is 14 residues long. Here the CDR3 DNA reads TGCAGTGCTCTACCCGGGACTAGCGGAGTTCAGCAGTACTTC. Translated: CSALPGTSGVQQYF.

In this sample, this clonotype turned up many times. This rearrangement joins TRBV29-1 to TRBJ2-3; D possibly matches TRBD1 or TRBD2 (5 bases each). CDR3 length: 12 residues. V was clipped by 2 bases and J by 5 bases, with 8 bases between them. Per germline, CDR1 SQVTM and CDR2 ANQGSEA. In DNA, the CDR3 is TGCAGCGTTGAAAGGGACGGAGATACGCAGTATTTT. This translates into CSVERDGDTQYF.

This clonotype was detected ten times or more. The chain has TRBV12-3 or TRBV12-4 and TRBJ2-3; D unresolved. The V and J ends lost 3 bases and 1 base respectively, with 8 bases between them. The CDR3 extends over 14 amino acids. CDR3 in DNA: TGTGCCAGCAGTTTCTCCGGAGGCACAGATACGCAGTATTTT. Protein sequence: CASSFSGGTDTQYF.

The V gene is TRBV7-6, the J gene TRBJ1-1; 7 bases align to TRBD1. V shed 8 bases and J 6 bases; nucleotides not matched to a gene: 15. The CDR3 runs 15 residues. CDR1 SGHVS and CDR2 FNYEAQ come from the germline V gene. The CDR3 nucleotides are TGTGCCAGCGGCCACCGGGACAGAGACAGGGCTGAAGCTTTCTTT. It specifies CASGHRDRDRAEAFF. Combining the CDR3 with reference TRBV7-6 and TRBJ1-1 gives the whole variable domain GAGVSQSPRYKVTKRGQDVALRCDPISGHVSLYWYRQALGQGPEFLTYFNYEAQQDKSGLPNDRFSAERPEGSISTLTIQRTEQRDSAMYRCASGHRDRDRAEAFFGQGTRLTVV.

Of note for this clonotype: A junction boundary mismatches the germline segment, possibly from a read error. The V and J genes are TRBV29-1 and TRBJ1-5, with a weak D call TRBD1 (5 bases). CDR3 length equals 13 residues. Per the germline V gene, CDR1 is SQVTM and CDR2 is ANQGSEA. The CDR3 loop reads CSVVIGGNQPQHF. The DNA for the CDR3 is TGCAGTGTTGTCATAGGGGGCAATCAGCCCCAGCATTTT.

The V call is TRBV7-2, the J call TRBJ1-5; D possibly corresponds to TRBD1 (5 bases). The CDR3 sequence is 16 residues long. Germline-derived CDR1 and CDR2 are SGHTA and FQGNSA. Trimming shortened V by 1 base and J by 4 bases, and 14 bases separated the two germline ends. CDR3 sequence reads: CASSLVSGVRNQPQHF. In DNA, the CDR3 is TGTGCCAGCAGCTTAGTCTCGGGGGTGCGGAATCAGCCCCAGCATTTT.

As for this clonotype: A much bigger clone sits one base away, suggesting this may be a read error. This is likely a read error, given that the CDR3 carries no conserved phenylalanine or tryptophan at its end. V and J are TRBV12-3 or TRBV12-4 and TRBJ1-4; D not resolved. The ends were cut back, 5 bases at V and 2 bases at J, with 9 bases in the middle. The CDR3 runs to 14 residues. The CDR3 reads CASSPRRTNEKLFS. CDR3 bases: TGTGCCAGCAGTCCGAGGAGGACTAATGAAAAACTGTTTTCT.

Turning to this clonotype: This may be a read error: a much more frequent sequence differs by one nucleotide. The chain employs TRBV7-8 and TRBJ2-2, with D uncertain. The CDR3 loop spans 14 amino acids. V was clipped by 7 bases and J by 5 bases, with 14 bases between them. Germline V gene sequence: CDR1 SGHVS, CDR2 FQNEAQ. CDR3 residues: CASILTVRTGELFF. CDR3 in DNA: TGTGCCAGCATCTTGACTGTTAGGACCGGGGAGCTGTTTTTT.

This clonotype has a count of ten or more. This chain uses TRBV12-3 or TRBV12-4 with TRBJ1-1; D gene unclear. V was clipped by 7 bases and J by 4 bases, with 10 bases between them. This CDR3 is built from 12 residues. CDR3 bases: TGTGCCAGCACGAGGTCGGCCACTGAAGCTTTCTTT. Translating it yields CASTRSATEAFF.

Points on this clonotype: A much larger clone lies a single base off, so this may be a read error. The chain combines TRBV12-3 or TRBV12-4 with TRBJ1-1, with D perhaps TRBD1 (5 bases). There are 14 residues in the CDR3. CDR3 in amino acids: CACSPQGENTEAFF. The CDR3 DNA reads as TGTGCCTGCAGTCCTCAGGGAGAGAACACTGAAGCTTTCTTT.

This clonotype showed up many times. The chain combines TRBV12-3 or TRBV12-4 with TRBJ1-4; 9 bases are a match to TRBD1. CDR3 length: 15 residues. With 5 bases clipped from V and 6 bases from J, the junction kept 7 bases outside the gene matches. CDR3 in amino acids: CASSQQGAGDEKLFF. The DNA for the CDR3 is TGTGCCAGCAGTCAACAGGGGGCAGGGGATGAAAAACTGTTTTTT.

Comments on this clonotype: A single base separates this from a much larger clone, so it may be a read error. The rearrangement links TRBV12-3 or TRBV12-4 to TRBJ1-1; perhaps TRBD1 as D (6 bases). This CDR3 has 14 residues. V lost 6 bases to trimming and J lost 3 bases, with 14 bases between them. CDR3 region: CASRGARWYTEAFF. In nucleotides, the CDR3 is TGTGCCAGCAGGGGGGCGAGGTGGTACACTGAAGCTTTCTTT.

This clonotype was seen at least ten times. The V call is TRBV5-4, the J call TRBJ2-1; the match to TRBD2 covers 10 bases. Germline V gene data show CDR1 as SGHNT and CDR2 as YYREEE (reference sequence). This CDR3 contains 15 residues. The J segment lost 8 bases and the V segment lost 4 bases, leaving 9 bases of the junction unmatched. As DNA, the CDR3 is TGTGCCAGCAGCCCGCAAGCGGGAGGGATCGATGAGCAGTTCTTC. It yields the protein CASSPQAGGIDEQFF.

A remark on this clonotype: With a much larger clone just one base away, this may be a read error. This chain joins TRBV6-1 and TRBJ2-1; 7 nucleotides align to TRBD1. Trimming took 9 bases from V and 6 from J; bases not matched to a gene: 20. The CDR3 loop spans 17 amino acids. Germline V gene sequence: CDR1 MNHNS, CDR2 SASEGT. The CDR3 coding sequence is TGTGCCAGTATGAATGTTAGGACAGGAGTTCGGGTCAATGAGCAGTTCTTC. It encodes CASMNVRTGVRVNEQFF.

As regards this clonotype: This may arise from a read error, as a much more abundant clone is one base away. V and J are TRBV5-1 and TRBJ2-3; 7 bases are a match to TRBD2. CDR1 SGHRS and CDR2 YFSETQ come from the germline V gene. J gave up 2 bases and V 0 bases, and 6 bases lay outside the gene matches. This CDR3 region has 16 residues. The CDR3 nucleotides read TGCGCCAGCAGCTTGGCCCGGGGGGACCTCACAGATACGCAGTATTTT. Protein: CASSLARGDLTDTQYF.

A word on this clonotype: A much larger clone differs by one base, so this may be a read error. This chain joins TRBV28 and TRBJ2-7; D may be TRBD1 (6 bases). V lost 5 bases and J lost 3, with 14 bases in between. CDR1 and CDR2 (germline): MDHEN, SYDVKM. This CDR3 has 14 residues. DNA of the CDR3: TGTGCCAGCAGTACCCCGGGACACAGCTACGAGCAGTACTTC. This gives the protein CASSTPGHSYEQYF.

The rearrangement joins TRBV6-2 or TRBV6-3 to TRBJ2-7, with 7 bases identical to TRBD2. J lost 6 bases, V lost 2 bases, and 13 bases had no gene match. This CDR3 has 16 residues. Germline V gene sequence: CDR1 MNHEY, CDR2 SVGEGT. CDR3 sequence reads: CASSYAQGGSNCEQYF. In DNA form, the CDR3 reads TGTGCCAGCAGTTACGCCCAGGGCGGGAGCAACTGCGAGCAGTACTTC.

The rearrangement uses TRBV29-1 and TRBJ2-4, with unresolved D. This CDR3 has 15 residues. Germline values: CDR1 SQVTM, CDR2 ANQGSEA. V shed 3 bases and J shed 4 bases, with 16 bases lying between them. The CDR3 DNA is TGCAGCGTTGATGGTTTGGGGATGGTTAAAAACATTCAGTACTTC. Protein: CSVDGLGMVKNIQYF.